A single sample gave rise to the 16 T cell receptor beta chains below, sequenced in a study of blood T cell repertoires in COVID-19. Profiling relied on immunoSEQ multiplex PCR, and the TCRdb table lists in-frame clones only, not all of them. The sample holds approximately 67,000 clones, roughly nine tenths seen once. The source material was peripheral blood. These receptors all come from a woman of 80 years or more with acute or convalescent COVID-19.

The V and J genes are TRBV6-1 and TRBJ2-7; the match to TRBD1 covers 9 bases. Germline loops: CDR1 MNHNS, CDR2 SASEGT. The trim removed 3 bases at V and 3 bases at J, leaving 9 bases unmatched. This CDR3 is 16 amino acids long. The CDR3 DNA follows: TGTGCCAGCAGTGATTTGTGGGGACAGGGAAACTACGAGCAGTACTTC. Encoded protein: CASSDLWGQGNYEQYF.

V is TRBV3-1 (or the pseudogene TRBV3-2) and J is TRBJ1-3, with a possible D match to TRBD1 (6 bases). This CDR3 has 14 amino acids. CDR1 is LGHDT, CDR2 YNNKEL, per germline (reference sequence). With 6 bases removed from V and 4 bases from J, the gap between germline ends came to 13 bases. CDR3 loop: CASREQGTGNTIYF. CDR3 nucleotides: TGTGCCAGCAGGGAACAGGGTACCGGAAACACCATATATTTT.

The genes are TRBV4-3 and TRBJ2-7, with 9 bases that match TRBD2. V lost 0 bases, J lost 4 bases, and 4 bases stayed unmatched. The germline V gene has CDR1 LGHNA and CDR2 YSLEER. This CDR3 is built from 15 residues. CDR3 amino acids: CASSQEGSGSYEQYF. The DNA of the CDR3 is TGCGCCAGCAGCCAAGAAGGTAGCGGGAGTTACGAGCAGTACTTC.

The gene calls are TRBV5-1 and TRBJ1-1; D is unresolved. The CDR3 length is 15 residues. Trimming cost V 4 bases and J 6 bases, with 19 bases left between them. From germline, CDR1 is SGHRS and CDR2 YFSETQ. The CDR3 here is CASSPEIGVVSEAFF. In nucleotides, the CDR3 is TGCGCCAGCAGCCCCGAGATCGGGGTTGTATCTGAAGCTTTCTTT.

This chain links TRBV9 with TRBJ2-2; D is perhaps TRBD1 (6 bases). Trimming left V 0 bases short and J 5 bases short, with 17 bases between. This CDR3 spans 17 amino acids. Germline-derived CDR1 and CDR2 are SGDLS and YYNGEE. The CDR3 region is CASSVVAPWTATGELFF. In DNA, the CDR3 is TGTGCCAGCAGCGTAGTAGCCCCTTGGACAGCGACCGGGGAGCTGTTTTTT.

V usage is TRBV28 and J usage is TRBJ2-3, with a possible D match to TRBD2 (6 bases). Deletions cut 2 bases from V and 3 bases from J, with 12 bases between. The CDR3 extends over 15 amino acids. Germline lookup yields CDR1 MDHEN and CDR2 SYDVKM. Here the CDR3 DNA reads TGTGCCAGCAGTTTAGCGGGGAGTGGGACAGATACGCAGTATTTT. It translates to CASSLAGSGTDTQYF.

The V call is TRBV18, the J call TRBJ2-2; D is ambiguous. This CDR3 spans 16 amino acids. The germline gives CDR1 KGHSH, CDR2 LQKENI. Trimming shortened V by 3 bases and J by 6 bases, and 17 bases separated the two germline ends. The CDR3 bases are TGTGCCAGCTCACCGAGTACTTTTCTCTTTGCCGGGGAGCTGTTTTTT. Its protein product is CASSPSTFLFAGELFF.

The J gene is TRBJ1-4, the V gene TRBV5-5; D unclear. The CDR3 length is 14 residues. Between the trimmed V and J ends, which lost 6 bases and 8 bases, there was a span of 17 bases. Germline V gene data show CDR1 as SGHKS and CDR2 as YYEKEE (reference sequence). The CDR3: CASTGRDRGEKLFF. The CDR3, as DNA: TGTGCCAGCACCGGAAGAGATAGAGGGGAAAAACTGTTTTTT.

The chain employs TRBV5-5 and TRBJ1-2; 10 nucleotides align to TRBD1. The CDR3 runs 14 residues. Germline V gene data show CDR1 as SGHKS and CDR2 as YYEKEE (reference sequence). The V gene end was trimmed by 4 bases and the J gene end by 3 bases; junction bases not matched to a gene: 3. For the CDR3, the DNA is TGTGCCAGCAGCGCGACAGGGGGCTACTATGGCTACACCTTC. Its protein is CASSATGGYYGYTF.

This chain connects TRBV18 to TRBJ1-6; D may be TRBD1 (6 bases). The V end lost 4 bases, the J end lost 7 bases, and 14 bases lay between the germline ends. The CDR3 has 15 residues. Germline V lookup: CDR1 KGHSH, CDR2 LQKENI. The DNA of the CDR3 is TGTGCCAGCTCACGCCTGACAGGCAGGAATTCACCCCTCCACTTT. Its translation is CASSRLTGRNSPLHF. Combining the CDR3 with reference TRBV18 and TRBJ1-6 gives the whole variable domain NAGVMQNPRHLVRRRGQEARLRCSPMKGHSHVYWYRQLPEEGLKFMVYLQKENIIDESGMPKERFSAEFPKEGPSILRIQQVVRGDSAAYFCASSRLTGRNSPLHFGNGTRLTVT.

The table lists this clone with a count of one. CDR3 amino acids: CASSLLRGGFNEQYF. CDR3 in DNA: TGCGCCAGCAGCTTGTTAAGAGGTGGATTCAACGAGCAGTACTTC. The chain is built from TRBV5-1 and TRBJ2-7, with unresolved D. Germline CDR1 SGHRS, CDR2 YFSETQ. Trimming removed 1 base at V and 5 bases at J, with 16 bases between. The CDR3 length is 15 residues.

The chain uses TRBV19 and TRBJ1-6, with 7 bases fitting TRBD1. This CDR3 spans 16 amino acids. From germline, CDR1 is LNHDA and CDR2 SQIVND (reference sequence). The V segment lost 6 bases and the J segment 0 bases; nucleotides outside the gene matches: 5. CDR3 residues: CASREQGSSYNSPLHF. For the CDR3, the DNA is TGTGCCAGTAGGGAACAGGGGAGCTCCTATAATTCACCCCTCCACTTT.

The CDR3 loop reads CASSTPRGSSEAFF. The CDR3 nucleotides read TGTGCCAGTAGTACGCCTAGGGGTAGTAGTGAAGCTTTCTTT. The V and J genes are TRBV19 and TRBJ1-1, with TRBD1 as a possible D gene (5 bases). V shed 4 bases and J shed 7 bases, with 16 bases lying between them. This CDR3 region has 14 residues. The V gene's germline CDR1 is LNHDA and CDR2 SQIVND (reference sequence).

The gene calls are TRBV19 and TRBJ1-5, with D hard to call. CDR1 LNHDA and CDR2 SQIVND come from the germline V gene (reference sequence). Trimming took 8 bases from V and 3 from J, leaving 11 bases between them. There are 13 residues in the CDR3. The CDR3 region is CASRRGHNQPQHF. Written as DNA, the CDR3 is TGTGCCAGTCGAAGAGGGCACAATCAGCCCCAGCATTTT.

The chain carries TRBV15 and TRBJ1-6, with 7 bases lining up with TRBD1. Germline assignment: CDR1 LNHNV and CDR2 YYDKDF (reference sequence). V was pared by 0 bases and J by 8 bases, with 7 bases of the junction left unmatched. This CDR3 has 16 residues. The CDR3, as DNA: TGTGCCACCAGCAGAGATTTGACAGGGAGGTATTCACCCCTCCACTTT. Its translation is CATSRDLTGRYSPLHF.

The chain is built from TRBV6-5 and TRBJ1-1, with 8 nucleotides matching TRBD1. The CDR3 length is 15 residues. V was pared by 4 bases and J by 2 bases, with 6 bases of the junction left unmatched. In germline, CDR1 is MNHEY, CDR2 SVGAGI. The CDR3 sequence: CASSSAGTGNTEAFF. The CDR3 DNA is TGTGCCAGCAGTTCAGCCGGGACAGGAAACACTGAAGCTTTCTTT.